This T cell receptor (beta chain) originates from a study of shared clonotypes between healthy human individuals. All donors qualified as healthy HIV-negative adults and had experienced no recent acute infections or vaccinations. Per germline, CDR1 WNHNN and CDR2 SYGVQD (reference sequence). V was shortened by 4 bases and J by 1 base, with 7 bases between the two germline ends. The CDR3 is 13 residues long. The test was conducted at deep level. Only in-frame clones appear in the TCRdb table, and some are missing; sequencing was by immunoSEQ multiplex PCR. The sample includes 2.5 million or so clones, approximately 92% of them seen just once. With respect to this clone: What it recognizes is unknown.

Points from the study as a whole: Generally, estimated richness proved larger in naive subsets than it did in memory subsets.

V is TRBV10-1 and J is TRBJ1-1; D uncertain. Material for sequencing was naive CD4+ T cells sorted from blood. Documented subset: CD45RA+ positively selected. This TCR was sampled from a man aged 18-30 years in good health. CDR3 nucleotides: TGCGCCAGCAGTGTGCGACAGAACACTGAAGCTTTCTTT. Its protein is CASSVRQNTEAFF.